This TCR beta chain was recovered during a study of glioma-infiltrating T cells after dendritic cell vaccination. Regarding the study as a whole: Survival was not directly related to TCR clonality in these patients.

Trimming removed 4 bases from V and 1 base from J; junction bases left unmatched: 10. CDR3 size: 19 residues. CDR1 is SGHTA, CDR2 FQGNSA, per germline. Sequenced by immunoSEQ multiplex PCR; TCRdb stores in-frame clones only, minus some. The table has roughly 100,000 clones, about four fifths seen once. PBMC sampling occurred before vaccination, two weeks after the third dose, and at progression. As concerns this clone: The antigen is not known.

The receptor was derived from a human donor with glioblastoma. This chain joins TRBV7-2 and TRBJ2-5, with 15 bases fitting TRBD2. Sequenced material: blood, taken before dendritic cell vaccination. CDR3 amino acids: CASSSPGLAGGGPQETQYF. As DNA, the CDR3 is TGTGCCAGCAGCTCTCCTGGACTAGCGGGGGGGGGCCCCCAAGAGACCCAGTACTTC. The full variable domain, completed using reference TRBV7-2 and TRBJ2-5, is GAGVSQSPSNKVTEKGKDVELRCDPISGHTALYWYRQSLGQGLEFLIYFQGNSAPDKSGLPSDRFSAERTGGSVSTLTIQRTQQEDSAVYLCASSSPGLAGGGPQETQYFGPGTRLLVL.